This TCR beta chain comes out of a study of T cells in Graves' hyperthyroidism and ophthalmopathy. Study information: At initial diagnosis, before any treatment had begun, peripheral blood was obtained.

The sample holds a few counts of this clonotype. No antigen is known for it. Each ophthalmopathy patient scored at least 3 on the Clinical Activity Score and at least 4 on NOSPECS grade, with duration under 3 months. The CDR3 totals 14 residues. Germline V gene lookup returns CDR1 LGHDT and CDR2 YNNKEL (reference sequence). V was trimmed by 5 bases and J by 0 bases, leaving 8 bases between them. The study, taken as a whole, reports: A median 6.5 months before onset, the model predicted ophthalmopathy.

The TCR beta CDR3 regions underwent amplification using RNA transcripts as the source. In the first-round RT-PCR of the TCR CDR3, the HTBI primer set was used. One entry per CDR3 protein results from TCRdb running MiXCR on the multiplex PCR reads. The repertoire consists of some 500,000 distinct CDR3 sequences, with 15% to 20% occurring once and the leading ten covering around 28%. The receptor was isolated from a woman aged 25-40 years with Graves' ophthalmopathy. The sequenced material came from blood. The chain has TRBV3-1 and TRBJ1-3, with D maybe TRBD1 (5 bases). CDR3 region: CASSWGDSGNTIYF. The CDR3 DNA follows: TGTGCCAGCAGCTGGGGGGACTCTGGAAACACCATATATTTT.